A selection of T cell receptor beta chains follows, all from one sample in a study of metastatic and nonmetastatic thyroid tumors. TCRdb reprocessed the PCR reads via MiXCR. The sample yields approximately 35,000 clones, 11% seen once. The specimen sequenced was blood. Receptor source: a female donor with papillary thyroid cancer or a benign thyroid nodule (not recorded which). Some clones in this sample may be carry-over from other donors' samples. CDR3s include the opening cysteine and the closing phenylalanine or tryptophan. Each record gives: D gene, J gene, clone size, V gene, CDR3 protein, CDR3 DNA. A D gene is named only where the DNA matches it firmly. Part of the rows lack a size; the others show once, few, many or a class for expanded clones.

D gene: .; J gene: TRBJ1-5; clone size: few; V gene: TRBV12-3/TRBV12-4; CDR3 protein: CASSLAGRGANQPQHF; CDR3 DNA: TGTGCCAGCAGTTTAGCGGGCAGGGGTGCCAATCAGCCCCAGCATTTT
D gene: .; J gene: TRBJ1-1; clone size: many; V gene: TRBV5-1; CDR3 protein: CASSRNPTDIYTEAFF; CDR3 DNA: TGCGCCAGCAGCCGAAACCCGACAGATATCTACACTGAAGCTTTCTTT
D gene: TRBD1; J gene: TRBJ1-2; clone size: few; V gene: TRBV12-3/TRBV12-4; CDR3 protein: CASSQDPGGVYGYTF; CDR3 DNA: TGTGCCAGCAGCCAAGATCCAGGGGGCGTCTATGGCTACACCTTC
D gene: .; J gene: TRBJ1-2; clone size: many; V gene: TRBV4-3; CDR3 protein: CASSPSPTGFYGYTF; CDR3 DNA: TGCGCCAGCAGCCCCTCCCCTACAGGATTCTATGGCTACACCTTC
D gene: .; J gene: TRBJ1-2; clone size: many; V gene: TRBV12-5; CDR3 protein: CASGTGIRGYTF; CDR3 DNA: TGTGCTAGTGGAACAGGGATCAGGGGCTACACCTTC
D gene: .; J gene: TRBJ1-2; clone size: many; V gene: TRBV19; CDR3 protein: CASSIIAETENYGYTF; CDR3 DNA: TGTGCCAGTAGTATAATCGCGGAGACAGAAAACTATGGCTACACCTTC
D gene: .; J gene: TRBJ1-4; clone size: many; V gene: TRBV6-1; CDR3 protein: CASRPRQTTNEKLFF; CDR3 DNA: TGTGCCAGCAGGCCCAGACAGACAACTAATGAAAAACTGTTTTTT
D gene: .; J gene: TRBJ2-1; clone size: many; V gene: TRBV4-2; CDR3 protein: CASSQEPQGPHNEQFF; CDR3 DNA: TGTGCCAGCAGCCAAGAACCCCAGGGACCACACAATGAGCAGTTCTTC
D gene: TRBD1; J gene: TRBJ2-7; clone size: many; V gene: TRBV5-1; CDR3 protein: CASSLELGQGSPVSYEQYF; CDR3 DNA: TGCGCCAGCAGCTTGGAACTGGGACAGGGGTCCCCTGTGTCCTACGAGCAGTACTTC
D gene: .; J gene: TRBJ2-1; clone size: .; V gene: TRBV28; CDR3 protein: CASSPYPGRGWGNEQFF; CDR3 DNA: TGTGCCAGCAGTCCCTACCCGGGACGTGGTTGGGGCAATGAGCAGTTCTTC
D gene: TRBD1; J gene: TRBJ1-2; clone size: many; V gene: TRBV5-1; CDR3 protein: CASSLGDSYGYTF; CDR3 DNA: TGCGCCAGCAGCTTAGGGGACAGCTATGGCTACACCTTC
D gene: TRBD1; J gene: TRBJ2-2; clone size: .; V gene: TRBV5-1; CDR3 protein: CASSLPRTGTGELFF; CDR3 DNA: TGCGCCAGCAGTTTACCGAGGACAGGCACCGGGGAGCTGTTTTTT
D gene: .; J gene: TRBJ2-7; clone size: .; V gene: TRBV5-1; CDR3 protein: CASSLDSGPLEQYF; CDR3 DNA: TGCGCCAGCAGCTTGGATTCGGGTCCCCTCGAGCAGTACTTC
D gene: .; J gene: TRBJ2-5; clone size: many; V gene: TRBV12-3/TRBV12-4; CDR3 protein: CASSLERVGETQYF; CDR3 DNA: TGTGCCAGCAGTCTCGAGCGGGTAGGAGAGACCCAGTACTTC
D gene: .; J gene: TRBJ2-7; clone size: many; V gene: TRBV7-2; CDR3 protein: CASSLDWNGEQYF; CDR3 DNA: TGTGCCAGCAGCTTAGATTGGAATGGCGAGCAGTACTTC
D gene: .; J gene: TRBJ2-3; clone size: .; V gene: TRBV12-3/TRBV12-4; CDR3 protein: CASSLSGPDTQYF; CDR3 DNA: TGTGCCAGCAGTTTATCGGGGCCAGATACGCAGTATTTT
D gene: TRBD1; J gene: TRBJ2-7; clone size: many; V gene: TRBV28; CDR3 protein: CASRIQGVREQYF; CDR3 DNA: TGTGCCAGCAGAATCCAGGGGGTACGGGAGCAGTACTTC